This T cell receptor beta chain is from a study of tumor-infiltrating lymphocytes in primary liver carcinoma. Study-level points and caveats: Tumor-adjacent and tumor-blood pairs showed less overlap than tumor region pairs.

Reverse transcription of 450 to 500 ng total RNA with a constant-region primer produced TCR beta cDNA. ARM-PCR was slightly modified, and three nested multiplex PCR rounds with it gave rise to the TCR beta libraries. PCR rounds one and two used TRBV1-TRBV30 forward primers with a C-beta reverse primer for around 9 cycles each. TCRdb used MiXCR to reprocess the multiplex PCR reads, holding one entry per CDR3 protein. Seen here are around 60,000 distinct CDR3 sequences, approximately 74% observed once, and the top ten hold less than 45%. Each 20-30 mg portion of unsorted bulk tissue served as the source for co-extraction of RNA and DNA. Germline V gene lookup returns CDR1 WSHSY and CDR2 SAAADI. With 10 bases clipped from V and 1 base from J, the junction kept 4 bases outside the gene matches. The CDR3 is made up of 14 amino acids. Comments on this clonotype: Its specificity is not known.

The sample comprised liver tumor tissue from sampling region 4. The subset is: tumor region T4, right-lateral pole. The chain joins TRBV10-2 to TRBJ1-1, with 12 bases identical to TRBD1. The clonotype comes from a man in his forties with primary liver carcinoma and hepatitis B virus infection. The CDR3 loop reads CAKGQGAANTEAFF. In nucleotides, the CDR3 is TGCGCCAAGGGACAGGGGGCAGCGAACACTGAAGCTTTCTTT.